This TCR beta chain stems from a study of cytomegalovirus exposure and HLA in healthy donors (dated by TCRdb to 2015 to 2018). Regarding the complete study: In an earlier analysis of 550 to 750 of the donors, roughly 300 Gb of sequence data and 100 million or so unique TCR beta sequences from about 179 million T cells were reported. Genome-wide SNP genotypes for about three fifths of the roughly 670 donors were used in a later genetic analysis, which treated that subset as a discovery cohort. On average, roughly 250,000 unique TCR beta nucleotide sequences were sequenced per donor among 398 genotyped donors of the cohort, with 15% to 20% of those sequences being non-productive. The study profiled the T cell repertoires of 500 to 800 subjects by immunosequencing and related them to cytomegalovirus serostatus. The study aimed to test whether signatures of past pathogen exposure could be identified by cataloging public T cell receptors. About 320 gigabases of sequencing data and tens of millions of unique TCR sequences were included in an early release covering about 700 HLA-typed donors. All discovery cohort repertoires had been generated using a single sequencing platform. Of the roughly 400 genotyped donors, 65% to 90% were placed in the genetic ancestry cluster associated with self-reported Caucasian donors. A later analysis re-analyzed previously published TCR beta repertoires from 660 or so donors and added high-resolution HLA genotyping to study TCR occurrence patterns. A few DR-DQ haplotypes were treated as single units for association and clustering because of strong linkage in the cohort. An earlier analysis of around 580 of the donors used high-throughput TCR beta sequencing to judge whether each TCR beta V gene segment behaved as functional or pseudogenic. Alongside the repertoire data, information on donor age, sex, ethnicity and CMV serostatus was compiled. Rather than drawing on any new phenotypic data, the later analysis identified candidate immune exposures from TCR beta sequences and the way those sequences occurred across donors. Class I and class II HLA loci were covered by the typing at four-digit resolution. The study combined high-throughput TCR immunosequencing, statistical association of individual TCRs with disease status, and machine learning to predict cytomegalovirus infection status. A separate validation cohort of about 110 different subjects was used in addition to the 666-subject first cohort. The number of typed donors differed by locus: 629-630 for A, B, C, DRB1 and DQB1; 522 for DQA1; 606 for DPA1; and 400 to 480 for DPB1. What the authors observed across the whole study: A later analysis found that most CMV-associated TCR beta chains appeared HLA-restricted, with HLA associations seemingly driven largely by CMV exposure. A total of 150 to 200 TCR beta chains were listed by the study as associated with cytomegalovirus. In a later analysis, several top co-occurrence clusters were reported to appear linked to parvovirus B19, influenza, CMV and Epstein-Barr virus. Immune exposure information for the cohort was limited to CMV serostatus. In a later genetic analysis, fewer N-insertions in productive TCRs were reported among donors in an Asian-associated ancestry cluster than the approximately 670-donor mean. HLA typing was unavailable for some donors at each locus, so association tests used only the typed subset. Linkage disequilibrium might explain the correlated functional status among segregating V segments, but an unknown experimental factor could not be ruled out. In vitro tests confirmed that three of the cytomegalovirus-associated TCR beta chains recognize cytomegalovirus antigens. Some IMGT-functional V segments, including TRBV6-2 and TRBV6-3, could not be told apart with the 87-base-pair reads, so those segments were excluded. According to the authors, the approach could potentially be generalized to other disease states and immunological phenotypes. At a false discovery rate of 0.05, a later analysis linked about 17,000 TCR beta sequences to specific HLA alleles. Because counts were too low, about 18 rarely observed V segments, including chromosome 9 orphons, were excluded from the earlier analysis of around 590 of the donors. The classifier was reported to diagnose cytomegalovirus status with high specificity and sensitivity in both the original cohort and the validation cohort. Most TCR sequences were observed very rarely across donors, whereas some public TCRs were present in many individuals. A further reported finding was that TCR beta sequences accurately predicted the HLA-A and HLA-B alleles for most subjects in the first cohort. Roughly uniform sequencing depth across donors was assumed in presence/absence analyses, although this assumption may not hold. This cohort had only TCR beta chains sequenced, and the lack of alpha or paired-chain data limited which features could be detected. In a later analysis, the rate of TCR association differed among HLA loci, with DRB1 alleles having the most associated TCRs and HLA-C alleles having the fewest. A cluster of highly shared sequence variants was judged likely to be a technical artifact of the sequencing pipeline. An association between a missense DCLRE1C variant and V-gene and J-gene trimming of TCR beta chains was found in a later genetic analysis and replicated in an independent cohort. Assigning TCR associations to individual alleles was difficult when HLA alleles, especially DR and DQ, strongly co-occurred. In an earlier analysis of fewer than 700 of the donors, most TCR beta V segments appeared in productive rearrangements about 87% or about 30% of the time, broadly matching IMGT annotations. In a later analysis, HLA-associated TCR beta chains showed more clonal expansion and lower generation probabilities than non-associated chains that were equally common.

The germline V gene (reference sequence) sets CDR1 to GTSNPN and CDR2 to SVGIG. The CDR3 numbers 12 residues from cysteine through phenylalanine. The CDR3 DNA has 36 bases and is translated from base 1. V has 2 bases trimmed and J has 9 bases trimmed; junction bases matching no gene number 5. Worth noting for this clone: There is no known antigen for this receptor. The sample holds no much larger clone one base away, and base qualities are not on file.

The cohort was made up of roughly 670 healthy bone marrow donors. Cohort members were all nominally healthy when sampled, although unrecorded immune exposures were likely present. The donor tested CMV seropositive, placing the donor among the 250 to 350 seropositive members of the cohort. Each donor provided a peripheral blood sample, and peripheral blood mononuclear cells were used for TCR beta sequencing. Genomic DNA extraction from the blood cell samples was performed with the Qiagen DNeasy Blood Extraction Kit. Receptor libraries were prepared by the immunoSEQ multiplex PCR assay. The multiplex PCR relied on a mix of 60 forward primers for TCR Vbeta segments and 13 reverse primers for TCR Jbeta segments. A multiplex PCR assay on genomic DNA amplified the CDR3 region of rearranged TCR beta genes. The amplified TCR beta libraries were sequenced on the Illumina HiSeq System as 87-base-pair reads. Per the original workflow: Across the 500 to 850 repertoires, a later analysis counted 78 million or so unique TCR beta chains, roughly 11 million of which were shared by at least two donors. Raw reads were error-corrected and collapsed into unique sequences with a nearest-neighbor algorithm that merged closely related sequences to remove PCR and sequencing errors. Alignment of CDR3 sequences to IMGT reference sequences was used to assign V, D and J gene segments. Each retained sequence needed at least a six-nucleotide match to both a V gene segment and a J gene segment. Rearrangements were called productive when the CDR3 lacked stop codons and stayed in frame with V and J; all others were non-productive. Following IMGT convention, CDR3 was defined as the stretch from the second conserved V-encoded cysteine to the conserved J-encoded phenylalanine. The earlier analysis of 500 to 600 of the donors excluded sequences that lacked an unambiguous match to a single V gene segment. An earlier analysis of 587 of the donors called V segments functional above 56.7% productive rearrangements and segregating when the between-donor standard deviation exceeded 5%. A statistical classification framework was built to diagnose cytomegalovirus status from the catalog of TCR beta chain sequences. A later analysis assigned V and J genes by comparing TCR nucleotide sequences with IMGT/GENE-DB human TR gene sequences. Using the TCRdist pipeline, a later analysis assigned CDR3 sequences along with most-parsimonious VDJ recombination scenarios. In a later analysis, each TCR beta chain was defined by its CDR3 amino acid sequence together with its V-gene family, and reads without a unique V-gene family were excluded. In a later analysis, some 600 highly shared, low-generation-probability nucleotide sequences were removed to address suspected cross-contamination and a sequencing artifact. For each public chain, a later analysis derived a clonal expansion index from normalized ranks of inferred template counts within each repertoire. In a later analysis, generation probabilities were computed with a VDJ recombination model fitted to out-of-frame rearrangements, and the resulting probabilities were checked against IGoR. A later analysis scored TCR-TCR, TCR-HLA and TCR-CMV co-occurrence with hypergeometric tests, applying a repertoire-size bias correction to TCR pairs. In a later analysis, false discovery rates were estimated by permuting HLA or CMV assignments 20 times. In a later analysis, co-occurring TCRs were grouped using DBSCAN, and TCRdist sequence similarity was added for clustering within HLA-allele-positive subsets. Repertoires with fewer than 30,000 or more than 120,000 public chains were left out of co-occurrence clustering, as were about 5 repertoires with anomalous nucleotide sharing. Entries here come from immuneACCESS through TCRdb and include only in-frame sequences with V and J called. Some clones fail to appear in such tables; in the studies checked, an unresolved V gene covers under half of the shortfall, and the cause of the remainder is unknown. The V and J calls and clone size come from that table; D and trimming were worked out from the DNA. For this sample there are about 170,000 clones; 70% to 80% appear just once. 1.4% to 1.5% of the sample is taken by the ten largest.

The receptor's source is a woman aged 25 to 45 in good health and CMV-seropositive. Material for sequencing was PBMCs. The chain uses TRBV30 and TRBJ2-7; the junction holds 9 bases that match TRBD1. The base sequence is TGTGCCTGGAGTACTACAGGGGGCTTGCAGTACTTC. Its translation is CAWSTTGGLQYF. Extended through the reference TRBV30 and TRBJ2-7 proteins, this CDR3 yields the full variable domain: SQTIHQWPATLVQPVGSPLSLECTVEGTSNPNLYWYRQAAGRGLQLLFYSVGIGQISSEVPQNLSASRPQDRQFILSSKKLLLSDSGFYLCAWSTTGGLQYFGPGTRLTVT.